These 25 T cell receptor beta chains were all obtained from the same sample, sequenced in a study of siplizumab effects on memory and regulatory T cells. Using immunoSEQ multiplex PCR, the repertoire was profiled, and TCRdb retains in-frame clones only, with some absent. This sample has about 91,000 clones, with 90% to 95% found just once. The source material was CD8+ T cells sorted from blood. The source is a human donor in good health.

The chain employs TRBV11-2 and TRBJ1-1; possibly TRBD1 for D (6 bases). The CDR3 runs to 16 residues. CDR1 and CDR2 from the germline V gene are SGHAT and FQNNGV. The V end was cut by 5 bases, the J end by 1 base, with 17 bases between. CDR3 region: CASSRQWGHPNTEAFF. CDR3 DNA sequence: TGTGCCAGCAGCCGCCAGTGGGGACATCCGAACACTGAAGCTTTCTTT.

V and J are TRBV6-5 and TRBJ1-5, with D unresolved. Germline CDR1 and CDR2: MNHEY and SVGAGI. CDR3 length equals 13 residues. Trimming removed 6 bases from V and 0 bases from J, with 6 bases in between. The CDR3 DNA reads TGTGCCAGCAGCCTCAATAGCAATCAGCCCCAGCATTTT. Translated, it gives CASSLNSNQPQHF.

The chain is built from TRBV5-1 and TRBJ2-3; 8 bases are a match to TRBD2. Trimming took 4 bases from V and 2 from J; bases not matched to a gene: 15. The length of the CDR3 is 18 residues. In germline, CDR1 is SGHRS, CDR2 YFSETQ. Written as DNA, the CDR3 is TGCGCCAGCAGCACCGCTAGCGGGTTCCCCCATATCACAGATACGCAGTATTTT. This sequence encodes CASSTASGFPHITDTQYF.

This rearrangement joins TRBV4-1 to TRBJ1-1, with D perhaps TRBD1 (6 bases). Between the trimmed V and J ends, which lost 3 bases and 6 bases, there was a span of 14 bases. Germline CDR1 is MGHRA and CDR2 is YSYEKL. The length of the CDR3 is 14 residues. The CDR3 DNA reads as TGCGCCAGCAGCCAGTATCAGGGGATGCCTGAAGCTTTCTTT. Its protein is CASSQYQGMPEAFF.

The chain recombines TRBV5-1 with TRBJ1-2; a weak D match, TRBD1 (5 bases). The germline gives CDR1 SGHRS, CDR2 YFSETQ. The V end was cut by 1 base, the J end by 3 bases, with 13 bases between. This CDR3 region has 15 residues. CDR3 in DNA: TGCGCCAGCAGCTTGAGCCGGGACCTCGACTATGGCTACACCTTC. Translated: CASSLSRDLDYGYTF.

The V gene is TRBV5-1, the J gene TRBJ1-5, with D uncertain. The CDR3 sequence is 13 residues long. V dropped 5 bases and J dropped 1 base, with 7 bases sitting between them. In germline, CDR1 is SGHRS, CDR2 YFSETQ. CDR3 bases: TGCGCCAGCAGGGCGGACAGCAATCAGCCCCAGCATTTT. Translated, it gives CASRADSNQPQHF.

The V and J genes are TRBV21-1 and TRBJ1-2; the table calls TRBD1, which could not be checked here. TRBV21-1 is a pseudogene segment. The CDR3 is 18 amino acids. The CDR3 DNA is TGTGCCAGCAGCCCCTGCGGCAGGGGATATGGGACAGGGCATGGCTACACCTTC. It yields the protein CASSPCGRGYGTGHGYTF.

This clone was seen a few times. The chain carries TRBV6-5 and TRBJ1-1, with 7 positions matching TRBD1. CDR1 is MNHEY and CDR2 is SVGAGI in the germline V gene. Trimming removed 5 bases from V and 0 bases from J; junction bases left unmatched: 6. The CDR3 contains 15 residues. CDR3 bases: TGTGCCAGCAGTCCTTCACAGGGGATGAACACTGAAGCTTTCTTT. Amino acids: CASSPSQGMNTEAFF.

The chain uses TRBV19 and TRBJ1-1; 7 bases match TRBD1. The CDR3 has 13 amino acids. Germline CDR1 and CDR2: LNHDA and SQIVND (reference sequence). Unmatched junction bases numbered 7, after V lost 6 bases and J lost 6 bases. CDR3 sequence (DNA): TGTGCCAGTAGACAGGGGAGTTGGGCTGAAGCTTTCTTT. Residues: CASRQGSWAEAFF.

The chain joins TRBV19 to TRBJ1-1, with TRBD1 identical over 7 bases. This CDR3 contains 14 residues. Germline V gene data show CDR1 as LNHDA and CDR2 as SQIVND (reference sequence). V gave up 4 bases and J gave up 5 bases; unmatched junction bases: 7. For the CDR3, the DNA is TGTGCCAGTAGTACCGACAGGGTCGGGACTGAAGCTTTCTTT. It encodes CASSTDRVGTEAFF.

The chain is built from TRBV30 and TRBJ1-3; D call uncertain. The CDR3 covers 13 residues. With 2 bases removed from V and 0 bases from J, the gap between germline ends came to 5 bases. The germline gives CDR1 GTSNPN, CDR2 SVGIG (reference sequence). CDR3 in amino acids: CAWSTDSGNTIYF. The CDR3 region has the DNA TGTGCCTGGAGTACCGACTCTGGAAACACCATATATTTT. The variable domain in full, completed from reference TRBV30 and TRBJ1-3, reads SQTIHQWPATLVQPVGSPLSLECTVEGTSNPNLYWYRQAAGRGLQLLFYSVGIGQISSEVPQNLSASRPQDRQFILSSKKLLLSDSGFYLCAWSTDSGNTIYFGEGSWLTVV.

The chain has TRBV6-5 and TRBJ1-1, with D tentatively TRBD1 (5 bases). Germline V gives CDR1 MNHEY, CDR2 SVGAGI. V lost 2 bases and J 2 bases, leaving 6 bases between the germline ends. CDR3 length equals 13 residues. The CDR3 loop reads CASSYQGNTEAFF. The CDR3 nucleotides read TGTGCCAGCAGTTACCAGGGCAACACTGAAGCTTTCTTT.

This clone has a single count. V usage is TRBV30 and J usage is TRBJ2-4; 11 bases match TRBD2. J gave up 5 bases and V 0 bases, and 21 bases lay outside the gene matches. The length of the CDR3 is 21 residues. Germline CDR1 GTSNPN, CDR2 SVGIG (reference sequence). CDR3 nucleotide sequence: TGTGCCTGGAGTGTAGGGGTTAGCGGGAGGGCCGGAGGGTTTACGGAAAACATTCAGTACTTC. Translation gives CAWSVGVSGRAGGFTENIQYF.

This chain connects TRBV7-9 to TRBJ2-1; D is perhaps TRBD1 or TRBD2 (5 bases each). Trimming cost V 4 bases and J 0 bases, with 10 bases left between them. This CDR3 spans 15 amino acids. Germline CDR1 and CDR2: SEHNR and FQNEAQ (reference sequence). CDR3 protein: CASSYPGSSYNEQFF. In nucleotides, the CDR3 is TGTGCCAGCAGCTACCCAGGGAGCTCCTACAATGAGCAGTTCTTC.

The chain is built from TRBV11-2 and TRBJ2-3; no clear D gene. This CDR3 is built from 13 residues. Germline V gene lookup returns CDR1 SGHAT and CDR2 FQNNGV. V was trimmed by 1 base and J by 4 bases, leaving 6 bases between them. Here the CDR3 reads CASSLVEADTQYF. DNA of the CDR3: TGTGCCAGCAGCTTAGTTGAGGCAGATACGCAGTATTTT.

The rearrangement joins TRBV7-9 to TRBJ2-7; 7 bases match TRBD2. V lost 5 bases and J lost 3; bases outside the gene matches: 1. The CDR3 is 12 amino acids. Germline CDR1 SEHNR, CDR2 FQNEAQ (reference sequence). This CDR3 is CASSGLGYEQYF. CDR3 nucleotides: TGTGCCAGCAGCGGACTAGGCTACGAGCAGTACTTC.

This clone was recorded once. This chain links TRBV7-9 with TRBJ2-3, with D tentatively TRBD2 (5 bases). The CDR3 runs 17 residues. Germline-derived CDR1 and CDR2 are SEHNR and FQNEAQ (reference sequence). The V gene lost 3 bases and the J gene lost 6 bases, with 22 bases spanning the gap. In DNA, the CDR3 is TGTGCCAGCAGCTTCTCGGACTGGGCTCAGGATCGCGATACGCAGTATTTT. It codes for CASSFSDWAQDRDTQYF. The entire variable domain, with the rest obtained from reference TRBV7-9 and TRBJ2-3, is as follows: DTGVSQNPRHKITKRGQNVTFRCDPISEHNRLYWYRQTLGQGPEFLTYFQNEAQLEKSRLLSDRFSAERPKGSFSTLEIQRTEQGDSAMYLCASSFSDWAQDRDTQYFGPGTRLTVL.

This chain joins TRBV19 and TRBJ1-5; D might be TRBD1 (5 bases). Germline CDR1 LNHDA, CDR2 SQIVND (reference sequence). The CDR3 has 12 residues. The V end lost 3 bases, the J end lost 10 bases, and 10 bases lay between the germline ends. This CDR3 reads CASSITGGPQHF. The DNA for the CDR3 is TGTGCCAGTAGTATTACAGGTGGACCCCAGCATTTT.

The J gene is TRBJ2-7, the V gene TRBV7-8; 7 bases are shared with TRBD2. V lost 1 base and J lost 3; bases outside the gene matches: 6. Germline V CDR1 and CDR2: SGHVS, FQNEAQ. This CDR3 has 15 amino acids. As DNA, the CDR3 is TGTGCCAGCAGCTTAGGGTCGGGGGGAAGCTACGAGCAGTACTTC. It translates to CASSLGSGGSYEQYF.

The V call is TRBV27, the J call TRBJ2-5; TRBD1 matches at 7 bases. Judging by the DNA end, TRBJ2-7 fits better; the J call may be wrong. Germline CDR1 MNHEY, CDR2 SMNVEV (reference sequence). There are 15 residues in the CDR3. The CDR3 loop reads CASSLLSDRMYEQYF. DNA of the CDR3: TGTGCCAGCAGTTTACTCTCGGACAGGATGTACGAGCAGTACTTC.

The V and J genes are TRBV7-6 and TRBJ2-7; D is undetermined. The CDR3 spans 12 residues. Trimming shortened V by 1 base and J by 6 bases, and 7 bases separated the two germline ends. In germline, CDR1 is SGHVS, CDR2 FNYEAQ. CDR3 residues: CASSLGETEQYF. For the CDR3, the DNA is TGTGCCAGCAGCTTAGGAGAAACCGAGCAGTACTTC.

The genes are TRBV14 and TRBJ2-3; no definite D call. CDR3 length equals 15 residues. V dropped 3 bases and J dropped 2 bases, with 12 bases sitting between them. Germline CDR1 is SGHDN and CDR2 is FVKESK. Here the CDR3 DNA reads TGTGCCAGCAGCCAGGATGTGGTCAACACAGATACGCAGTATTTT. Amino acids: CASSQDVVNTDTQYF.

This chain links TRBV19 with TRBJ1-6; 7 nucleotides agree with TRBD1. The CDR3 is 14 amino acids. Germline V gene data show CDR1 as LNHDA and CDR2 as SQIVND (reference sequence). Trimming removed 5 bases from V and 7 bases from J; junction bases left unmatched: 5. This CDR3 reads CASSSGTANSPLHF. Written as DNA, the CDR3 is TGTGCCAGTAGTTCCGGGACAGCAAATTCACCCCTCCACTTT. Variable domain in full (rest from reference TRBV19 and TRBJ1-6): DGGITQSPKYLFRKEGQNVTLSCEQNLNHDAMYWYRQDPGQGLRLIYYSQIVNDFQKGDIAEGYSVSREKKESFPLTVTSAQKNPTAFYLCASSSGTANSPLHFGNGTRLTVT.

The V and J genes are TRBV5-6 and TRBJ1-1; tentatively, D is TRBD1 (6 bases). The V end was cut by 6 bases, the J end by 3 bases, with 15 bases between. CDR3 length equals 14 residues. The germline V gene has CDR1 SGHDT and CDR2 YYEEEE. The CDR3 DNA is TGTGCCAGCACCATGGGGGCGGGGGACACTGAAGCTTTCTTT. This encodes CASTMGAGDTEAFF.

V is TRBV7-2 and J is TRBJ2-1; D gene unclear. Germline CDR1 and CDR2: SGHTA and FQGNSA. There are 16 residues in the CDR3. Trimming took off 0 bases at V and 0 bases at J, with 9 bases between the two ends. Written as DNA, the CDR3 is TGTGCCAGCAGCTTAGCCGGACCAAGCTCCTACAATGAGCAGTTCTTC. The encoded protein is CASSLAGPSSYNEQFF.